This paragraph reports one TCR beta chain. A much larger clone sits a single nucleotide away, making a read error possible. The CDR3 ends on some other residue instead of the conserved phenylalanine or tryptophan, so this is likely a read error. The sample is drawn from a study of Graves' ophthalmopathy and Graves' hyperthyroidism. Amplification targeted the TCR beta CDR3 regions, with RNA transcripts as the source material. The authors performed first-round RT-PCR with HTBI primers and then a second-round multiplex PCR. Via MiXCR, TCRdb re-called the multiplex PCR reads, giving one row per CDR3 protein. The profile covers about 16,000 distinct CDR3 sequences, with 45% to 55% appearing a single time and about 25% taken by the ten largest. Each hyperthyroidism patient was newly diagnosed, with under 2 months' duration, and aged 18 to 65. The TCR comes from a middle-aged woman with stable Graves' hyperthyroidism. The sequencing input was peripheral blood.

The CDR3, as DNA: TGTGCCAGCAGAAAAGGCCCCAATGAGCAGTTCCTC. Amino acids: CASRKGPNEQFL. The V call is TRBV25-1, the J call TRBJ2-1; no reliable D call. V lost 6 bases and J lost 6, with 9 bases in between. The CDR3 totals 12 residues. Germline CDR1 and CDR2: MGHDK and SYGVNS.